This TCR beta chain was identified in a study of blood T cell repertoires in COVID-19. Clinical history as reported by participants underpinned cohort assignment. The assay was immunoSEQ multiplex PCR, and TCRdb's table has in-frame clones only and misses some. The table shows 150,000 to 200,000 clones, with 81% occurring only once. Germline V CDR1 and CDR2: SGHVS, FNYEAQ. V lost 1 base to trimming and J lost 1 base, with 4 bases between them. The CDR3 runs 14 residues. The TCR originated in a middle-aged woman with acute COVID-19. Sequencing was carried out using PBMCs or T cells enriched from blood (not recorded which). The chain employs TRBV7-6 and TRBJ2-2; no clear D. The CDR3 sequence: CASSLGQNTGELFF. The CDR3 nucleotides read TGTGCCAGCAGCTTAGGACAGAACACCGGGGAGCTGTTTTTT.